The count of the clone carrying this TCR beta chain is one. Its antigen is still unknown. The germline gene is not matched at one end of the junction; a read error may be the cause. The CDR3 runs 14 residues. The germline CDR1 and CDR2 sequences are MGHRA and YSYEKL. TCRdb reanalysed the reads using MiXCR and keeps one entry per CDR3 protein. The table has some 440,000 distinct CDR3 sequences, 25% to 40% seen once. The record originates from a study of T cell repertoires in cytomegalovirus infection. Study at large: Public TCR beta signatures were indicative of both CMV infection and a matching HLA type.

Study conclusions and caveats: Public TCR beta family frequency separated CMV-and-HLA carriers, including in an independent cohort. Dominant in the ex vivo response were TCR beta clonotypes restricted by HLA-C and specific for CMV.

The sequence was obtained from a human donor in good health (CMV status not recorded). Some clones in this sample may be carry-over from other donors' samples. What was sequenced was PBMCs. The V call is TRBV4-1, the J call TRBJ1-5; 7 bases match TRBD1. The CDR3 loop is CASSQLQGTEPHNF. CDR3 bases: TGCGCCAGCAGCCAACTACAGGGGACGGAGCCCCATAATTTT.